Following are 10 T cell receptor beta chains from one sample sequenced in a study of T cell responses to AZD1222 COVID-19 vaccine. The assay was immunoSEQ multiplex PCR, and TCRdb's table has in-frame clones only and misses some. The data show 45,000 to 60,000 clones, with roughly 80% seen just once and 5.5% to 8% held by the top ten. The specimen comprised peripheral blood, sampled on day 0 of AZD1222 vaccination. Receptors originate from an adult in good health.

The rearrangement uses TRBV10-3 and TRBJ2-7; D is perhaps TRBD2 (6 bases). Germline CDR1 is ENHRY and CDR2 is SYGVKD. This CDR3 contains 15 residues. Trimming removed 3 bases at V and 2 bases at J, with 14 bases between. The CDR3: CAISDSERAAYEQYF. The CDR3 region has the DNA TGTGCCATCAGTGATTCGGAGCGGGCCGCCTACGAGCAGTACTTC.

The chain carries TRBV20-1 and TRBJ2-3; perhaps TRBD2 as D (7 bases). This CDR3 has 14 residues. Per the germline V gene, CDR1 is DFQATT and CDR2 is SNEGSKA (reference sequence). Trimming took off 3 bases at V and 3 bases at J, with 13 bases between the two ends. Written as DNA, the CDR3 is TGCAGTGCTAGTAGGCGGGGGCCGACAGATACGCAGTATTTT. Protein product: CSASRRGPTDTQYF.

This clone was detected only once. The rearrangement joins TRBV29-1 to TRBJ1-3; D is unresolved. The germline gives CDR1 SQVTM, CDR2 ANQGSEA. This CDR3 has 16 residues. The ends were cut back, 0 bases at V and 4 bases at J, with 16 bases in the middle. CDR3 nucleotides: TGCAGCGTTGAAGATCTGAAGGGTCCGAGGGGAAACACCATATATTTT. Translation gives CSVEDLKGPRGNTIYF. The variable domain in full, completed from reference TRBV29-1 and TRBJ1-3, reads SAVISQKPSRDICQRGTSLTIQCQVDSQVTMMFWYRQQPGQSLTLIATANQGSEATYESGFVIDKFPISRPNLTFSTLTVSNMSPEDSSIYLCSVEDLKGPRGNTIYFGEGSWLTVV.

The chain recombines TRBV28 with TRBJ1-5; TRBD1 is a possible D gene (5 bases). Germline V gene sequence: CDR1 MDHEN, CDR2 SYDVKM. The CDR3 is 16 amino acids. V was cut by 6 bases and J by 0 bases, with 15 bases left in between. In DNA, the CDR3 is TGTGCCAGCAGCGGGGCCGGGGGACTTAGCAATCAGCCCCAGCATTTT. Its translation: CASSGAGGLSNQPQHF.

The chain uses TRBV4-1 and TRBJ1-2; 8 positions agree with TRBD1. The junction had 9 bases not matched to a gene; V was cut back by 1 base and J by 8 bases. The CDR3 consists of 15 residues. In germline, CDR1 is MGHRA, CDR2 YSYEKL. The CDR3 spells CASSQVWGQEEGYTF. CDR3 DNA sequence: TGCGCCAGCAGCCAAGTCTGGGGACAGGAGGAGGGCTACACCTTC.

The chain uses TRBV16 and TRBJ1-6; 7 bases line up with TRBD1. The CDR3 is 15 amino acids. Germline values: CDR1 KGHSY, CDR2 FQNENV. V lost 1 base, J lost 5 bases, and 2 bases stayed unmatched. The CDR3 loop is CASSQFDRDNSPLHF. The CDR3 DNA sequence: TGTGCCAGCAGCCAATTCGACAGGGATAATTCACCCCTCCACTTT. The full variable domain, with the rest looked up from reference TRBV16 and TRBJ1-6, is GEEVAQTPKHLVRGEGQKAKLYCAPIKGHSYVFWYQQVLKNEFKFLISFQNENVFDETGMPKERFSAKCLPNSPCSLEIQATKLEDSAVYFCASSQFDRDNSPLHFGNGTRLTVT.

The J gene is TRBJ1-1, the V gene TRBV4-1; D is ambiguous. Germline V gene sequence: CDR1 MGHRA, CDR2 YSYEKL. The CDR3 is made up of 16 amino acids. Trimming stripped 0 bases from V and 0 bases from J, with 11 bases between. The DNA for the CDR3 is TGCGCCAGCAGCCAAGATCCGAGGACGGTGAACACTGAAGCTTTCTTT. It codes for CASSQDPRTVNTEAFF.

The rearrangement joins TRBV28 to TRBJ1-2; a possible D gene is TRBD1 (5 bases). Trimming took 2 bases from V and 8 from J, leaving 18 bases between them. CDR3 length: 15 amino acids. Germline V gives CDR1 MDHEN, CDR2 SYDVKM. CDR3 DNA sequence: TGTGCCAGCAGTTTAAGTCCAGGGCGCAAGGGCGGCTACACCTTC. This codes for CASSLSPGRKGGYTF.

The chain links TRBV2 to TRBJ1-5, with D hard to call. V was shortened by 7 bases and J by 4 bases, with 23 bases between the two germline ends. Germline-derived CDR1 and CDR2 are SNHLY and FYNNEI. The CDR3 sequence is 17 residues long. CDR3 sequence: CASITSGVADRNQPQHF. CDR3 nucleotides: TGTGCCAGCATTACGTCAGGTGTGGCGGACCGAAATCAGCCCCAGCATTTT.

The chain links TRBV10-1 to TRBJ2-3, with 13 nucleotides matching TRBD2. V was pared by 7 bases and J by 6 bases, with 10 bases of the junction left unmatched. The CDR3 totals 16 residues. Germline lookup yields CDR1 WNHNN and CDR2 SYGVQD (reference sequence). CDR3 residues: CASTPLAGGPRDTQYF. The CDR3 bases are TGCGCCAGCACTCCACTAGCGGGAGGGCCTCGGGATACGCAGTATTTT.